Below, 27 T cell receptor beta chains from the same sample are listed, as sequenced in a study of CD8 T cells in Susac syndrome. It was with random hexamers that roughly 0.5 to 1 ug RNA was reverse transcribed. MiXCR, applied by TCRdb to the immunoSEQ multiplex PCR reads, yields one record per CDR3 protein. The profile shows roughly 170,000 distinct CDR3 sequences, roughly 92% of them singletons. The sequenced material came from CD4+ T cells from PBMCs. These receptors originate from a human donor with multiple sclerosis.

This chain uses TRBV10-2 with TRBJ2-5, with D uncertain. CDR1 is WSHSY, CDR2 SAAADI, per germline. Trimming removed 7 bases from V and 5 bases from J, with 8 bases in between. This CDR3 is 11 amino acids long. The CDR3 coding sequence is TGCGCCAGCAAGAGTCTGGAGACCCAGTACTTC. Its translation: CASKSLETQYF.

The gene calls are TRBV18 and TRBJ2-1; weak D call: TRBD1 (5 bases). Trimming took off 6 bases at V and 7 bases at J, with 13 bases between the two ends. CDR1 is KGHSH and CDR2 is LQKENI in the germline V gene. The CDR3 has 13 residues. The CDR3 protein is CASSPDMRNEQFF. In nucleotides, the CDR3 is TGTGCCAGCTCGCCGGACATGAGAAATGAGCAGTTCTTC.

This chain connects TRBV30 to TRBJ1-5, with 8 nucleotides matching TRBD1. Germline V gene data show CDR1 as GTSNPN and CDR2 as SVGIG (reference sequence). The CDR3 loop spans 13 amino acids. V lost 5 bases, J lost 7 bases, and 7 bases stayed unmatched. The CDR3 sequence: CAWARQGTQPQHF. CDR3 coding DNA: TGTGCCTGGGCCCGACAGGGGACCCAGCCCCAGCATTTT.

The rearrangement links TRBV7-8 to TRBJ2-7; 12 nucleotides match TRBD2. CDR1 and CDR2 from the germline V gene are SGHVS and FQNEAQ. V lost 5 bases and J lost 3; bases outside the gene matches: 5. The CDR3 length is 15 residues. The CDR3 nucleotides are TGTGCCAGCAGCGAGACTAGCGGGAGTATCTACGAGCAGTACTTC. This translates into CASSETSGSIYEQYF.

The chain carries TRBV20-1 and TRBJ2-7; D remains ambiguous. Germline assignment: CDR1 DFQATT and CDR2 SNEGSKA (reference sequence). The CDR3 runs to 13 residues. Trimming stripped 3 bases from V and 6 bases from J, with 15 bases between. Written as DNA, the CDR3 is TGCAGTGCTAGTGTCCCCGCTGGCCTCGAGCAGTACTTC. This sequence encodes CSASVPAGLEQYF.

This chain links TRBV15 with TRBJ2-7; D remains ambiguous. V dropped 0 bases and J dropped 5 bases, with 8 bases sitting between them. Per the germline V gene, CDR1 is LNHNV and CDR2 is YYDKDF (reference sequence). CDR3 length: 13 residues. The CDR3 here is CATSRDLGNEQYF. CDR3 sequence (DNA): TGTGCCACCAGCAGAGATTTAGGGAACGAGCAGTACTTC.

This clonotype was counted once. The V gene is TRBV10-3, the J gene TRBJ2-7; 8 bases line up with TRBD1. CDR1 and CDR2 from the germline V gene are ENHRY and SYGVKD. The CDR3 sequence is 14 residues long. V gave up 4 bases and J gave up 6 bases; unmatched junction bases: 8. The CDR3 protein is CAISGTGQLREQYF. CDR3 nucleotides: TGTGCCATCAGTGGGACAGGGCAATTACGCGAGCAGTACTTC.

The chain couples TRBV10-2 to TRBJ1-5, with 7 bases lining up with TRBD1. V was clipped by 5 bases and J by 7 bases; unmatched bases: 8. The CDR3 is 14 amino acids. Germline-derived CDR1 and CDR2 are WSHSY and SAAADI. The CDR3, as DNA: TGCGCCAGCAGTACACAGGGGCAGGGACAGCCCCAGCATTTT. It yields the protein CASSTQGQGQPQHF.

CDR3 DNA: TGTGCCAGCAGCTTAGCGCTCGACACACAAGAGACCCAGTACTTC. This translates into CASSLALDTQETQYF. The rearrangement links TRBV7-2 to TRBJ2-5; D remains unclear. Deletions cut 0 bases from V and 2 bases from J, with 10 bases between. This CDR3 spans 15 amino acids. Germline V gene sequence: CDR1 SGHTA, CDR2 FQGNSA.

The chain joins TRBV14 to TRBJ2-2; D may correspond to TRBD1 or TRBD2 (5 bases each). Germline V lookup: CDR1 SGHDN, CDR2 FVKESK. The CDR3 sequence is 17 residues long. Deletions cut 1 base from V and 1 base from J, with 13 bases between. The chain's CDR3 is CASSQVKGDGNTGELFF. CDR3 coding DNA: TGTGCCAGCAGCCAAGTTAAAGGGGACGGGAACACCGGGGAGCTGTTTTTT.

Only a few counts were recorded for this clonotype. The V call is TRBV7-2, the J call TRBJ2-7; D is tentatively TRBD1 or TRBD2 (5 bases each). With 5 bases removed from V and 2 bases from J, the gap between germline ends came to 10 bases. Germline CDR1 SGHTA, CDR2 FQGNSA. The CDR3 has 13 residues. The CDR3 DNA follows: TGTGCCAGCAGCCCTCCGGGGCCCTACGAGCAGTACTTC. Its translation is CASSPPGPYEQYF.

The chain recombines TRBV12-3 or TRBV12-4 with TRBJ1-1; possible D gene TRBD1, 5 bases. The germline V and J ends were trimmed by 7 bases and 2 bases, with 8 bases remaining between them. The length of the CDR3 is 12 residues. In DNA, the CDR3 is TGTGCCAGCAAAGGACACAACACTGAAGCTTTCTTT. It is translated as CASKGHNTEAFF.

The J gene is TRBJ2-1, the V gene TRBV12-3 or TRBV12-4; 9 positions match TRBD1. The trim removed 5 bases at V and 3 bases at J, leaving 2 bases unmatched. This CDR3 is built from 14 residues. The CDR3 spells CASSRQGVYNEQFF. The CDR3 region has the DNA TGTGCCAGCAGTCGACAGGGGGTCTACAATGAGCAGTTCTTC.

The gene calls are TRBV5-1 and TRBJ2-3; D possibly uses TRBD1 or TRBD2 (5 bases each). V lost 5 bases and J lost 3, with 13 bases in between. The germline V gene has CDR1 SGHRS and CDR2 YFSETQ. The CDR3 is made up of 14 amino acids. CDR3: CASSQRGSTDTQYF. The CDR3, as DNA: TGCGCCAGCAGTCAGAGGGGATCAACAGATACGCAGTATTTT.

This chain joins TRBV24-1 and TRBJ2-1; the D call may be TRBD1 or TRBD2 (6 bases each). The CDR3 length is 13 residues. CDR1 KGHDR and CDR2 SFDVKD come from the germline V gene. The V gene lost 5 bases and the J gene lost 4 bases, with 8 bases spanning the gap. The chain's CDR3 is CATSGGAYNEQFF. Here the CDR3 DNA reads TGTGCCACCAGTGGGGGGGCTTACAATGAGCAGTTCTTC.

The chain couples TRBV10-3 to TRBJ2-3; 11 nucleotides agree with TRBD2. This CDR3 has 14 amino acids. V trimming: 6 bases; J trimming: 11 bases; junction bases outside the gene matches: 10. Germline-derived CDR1 and CDR2 are ENHRY and SYGVKD. The CDR3 DNA sequence: TGTGCCATCAGCGTTACTAGCGGGAGCGGTTGGCAGTATTTT. This translates into CAISVTSGSGWQYF.

The rearrangement joins TRBV5-1 to TRBJ2-7; TRBD2 matches at 10 bases. There are 13 residues in the CDR3. Germline CDR1 reads SGHRS; CDR2 reads YFSETQ. V lost 8 bases, J lost 4 bases, and 6 bases stayed unmatched. The CDR3 coding sequence is TGCGCCAGTGCCGGGACTAGCGTATACGAGCAGTACTTC. Translating gives CASAGTSVYEQYF.

The chain employs TRBV6-2 or TRBV6-3 and TRBJ2-1; no clear D gene. CDR1 is MNHEY and CDR2 is SVGEGT in the germline V gene. Trimming removed 5 bases from V and 10 bases from J, with 18 bases in between. The CDR3 contains 14 residues. CDR3 DNA: TGTGCCAGCAGTCCAGGTCGGCAAAGTGTAGAGCAGTTCTTC. Residues: CASSPGRQSVEQFF.

In DNA form, the CDR3 reads TGCAGTGCTAGAACCTCACAGGGGAACACTGAAGCTTTCTTT. This sequence encodes CSARTSQGNTEAFF. The chain links TRBV20-1 to TRBJ1-1; weak D call: TRBD1 (6 bases). CDR1 is DFQATT, CDR2 SNEGSKA, per germline (reference sequence). V was cut by 2 bases and J by 1 base, with 11 bases left in between. This CDR3 comprises 14 residues.

The chain employs TRBV3-1 and TRBJ1-6, with D unresolved. The CDR3 totals 15 residues. Germline CDR1 and CDR2: LGHDT and YNNKEL (reference sequence). Trimming pared 3 bases from V and 9 bases from J, leaving 15 bases between. The CDR3, as DNA: TGTGCCAGCAGCCACCCCGCGGGGTTAAGTTCACCCCTCCACTTT. Protein: CASSHPAGLSSPLHF.

This rearrangement joins TRBV9 to TRBJ2-1; maybe TRBD1 (5 bases). Germline CDR1 and CDR2: SGDLS and YYNGEE. V lost 3 bases and J 12 bases, leaving 13 bases between the germline ends. The CDR3 contains 12 residues. Written as DNA, the CDR3 is TGTGCCAGCAGCGGGGGCTTAGGCGCGCAGTTCTTC. Protein: CASSGGLGAQFF.

This clonotype was seen once. This chain uses TRBV6-2 or TRBV6-3 with TRBJ2-7; the match to TRBD2 covers 9 bases. CDR3 length: 17 amino acids. V shed 0 bases and J 0 bases; nucleotides not matched to a gene: 6. CDR1 is MNHEY and CDR2 is SVGEGT in the germline V gene. Here the CDR3 reads CASSYSWLAGRSYEQYF. The CDR3 region has the DNA TGTGCCAGCAGTTACTCGTGGCTAGCGGGGCGCTCCTACGAGCAGTACTTC.

The V call is TRBV18, the J call TRBJ1-2; D might be TRBD1 (6 bases). From germline, CDR1 is KGHSH and CDR2 LQKENI. The CDR3 has 13 residues. V was cut by 3 bases and J by 6 bases, with 11 bases left in between. DNA for the CDR3: TGTGCCAGCTCACCCACAACAGGGAATGGCTACACCTTC. As protein: CASSPTTGNGYTF.

This sequence joins TRBV12-3 or TRBV12-4 and TRBJ1-1; 9 nucleotides agree with TRBD1. The CDR3 runs to 15 residues. With V trimmed by 5 bases and J by 5 bases, 9 bases remained unmatched. CDR3 sequence: CASSPFDRGNTEAFF. For the CDR3, the DNA is TGTGCCAGCAGTCCATTTGACAGGGGGAATACTGAAGCTTTCTTT.

This chain uses TRBV11-2 with TRBJ2-1; possible D gene TRBD2, 6 bases. V lost 10 bases and J 0 bases, leaving 13 bases between the germline ends. Germline CDR1 is SGHAT and CDR2 is FQNNGV. CDR3 length equals 14 residues. The CDR3 nucleotides read TGTGCCACCCTTGGGGGGATCTCCTACAATGAGCAGTTCTTC. This encodes CATLGGISYNEQFF.

The gene calls are TRBV15 and TRBJ1-2; D gene ambiguous. Germline-derived CDR1 and CDR2 are LNHNV and YYDKDF (reference sequence). The V end was cut by 4 bases, the J end by 6 bases, with 12 bases between. This CDR3 contains 13 residues. This CDR3 is CATSTRRADGYTF. As DNA, the CDR3 is TGTGCCACCAGCACAAGGCGGGCAGATGGCTACACCTTC. Filled out from reference TRBV15 and TRBJ1-2, the complete variable domain reads DAMVIQNPRYQVTQFGKPVTLSCSQTLNHNVMYWYQQKSSQAPKLLFHYYDKDFNNEADTPDNFQSRRPNTSFCFLDIRSPGLGDTAMYLCATSTRRADGYTFGSGTRLTVV.

The J gene is TRBJ1-1, the V gene TRBV11-2, with D tentatively TRBD1 (5 bases). Germline loops: CDR1 SGHAT, CDR2 FQNNGV. V lost 5 bases, J lost 1 base, and 11 bases lay in between. The CDR3 consists of 14 residues. For the CDR3, the DNA is TGTGCCAGCAGCCCAGACGACAGGAACACTGAAGCTTTCTTT. Encoded protein: CASSPDDRNTEAFF.